Shown below are 29 T cell receptor beta chains from a single sample sequenced in a study of human T cells and chemical hapten exposure. Time point defined: patch test 2, 6 weeks after DPC sensitization. The sample's treatment: therapeutic diphenylcyclopropenone sensitization with weekly scalp DPC. Each CDR3 protein gets one entry after TCRdb re-called the RACE reads with MiXCR. The profile shows some 100,000 distinct CDR3 sequences, 9% to 9.5% of them singletons. Sequenced here: whole blood, sampled in connection with sensitization to the hapten diphenylcyclopropenone (DPC). The receptors stem from a woman in her 40s with alopecia areata. Some clones in this sample may be carry-over from other donors' samples.

This clonotype was detected many times. V gene TRBV12-3 or TRBV12-4 combines with J gene TRBJ2-7; 8 nucleotides match TRBD1. V gave up 5 bases and J gave up 5 bases; unmatched junction bases: 11. CDR3 length: 15 residues. The CDR3 loop is CASSVGQGIGDEQYF. DNA for the CDR3: TGTGCCAGCAGTGTCGGACAGGGAATTGGCGACGAGCAGTACTTC.

The table lists this clonotype with many counts. V usage is TRBV6-2 or TRBV6-3 and J usage is TRBJ2-4, with TRBD2 as a possible D gene (5 bases). The germline gives CDR1 MNHEY, CDR2 SVGEGT. The CDR3 totals 14 residues. V was clipped by 5 bases and J by 0 bases, with 8 bases between them. The CDR3 reads CASSAGLAKNIQYF. The DNA of the CDR3 is TGTGCCAGCAGTGCTGGACTAGCCAAAAACATTCAGTACTTC.

The V and J genes are TRBV5-1 and TRBJ1-2; no clear D gene. V shed 4 bases and J shed 4 bases, with 14 bases lying between them. The CDR3 runs 14 residues. CDR1 is SGHRS and CDR2 is YFSETQ in the germline V gene. The CDR3 sequence is CASSEGAGTYGYTF. In DNA form, the CDR3 reads TGCGCCAGCAGCGAAGGCGCAGGCACCTATGGCTACACCTTC.

This sequence joins TRBV7-9 and TRBJ2-1; TRBD2 agrees at 8 bases. Trimming removed 4 bases from V and 3 bases from J; junction bases left unmatched: 5. The CDR3 length is 15 residues. Germline values: CDR1 SEHNR, CDR2 FQNEAQ (reference sequence). The CDR3 sequence: CASSSPGLVYNEQFF. The CDR3 DNA reads as TGTGCCAGCAGCTCCCCGGGACTAGTCTACAATGAGCAGTTCTTC.

This clonotype was picked up many times. The J gene is TRBJ2-3, the V gene TRBV7-6, with 8 bases aligning to TRBD2. This CDR3 contains 12 residues. V trimming: 3 bases; J trimming: 10 bases; junction bases outside the gene matches: 3. Germline V CDR1 and CDR2: SGHVS, FNYEAQ. The CDR3 region has the DNA TGTGCCAGCAGCTTGGGCGGGAGGCCGCAGTATTTT. Protein sequence: CASSLGGRPQYF.

This clonotype was seen at least ten times. The genes are TRBV20-1 and TRBJ1-1; weak D call: TRBD1 (5 bases). The length of the CDR3 is 13 residues. Germline lookup yields CDR1 DFQATT and CDR2 SNEGSKA (reference sequence). Trimming removed 4 bases from V and 2 bases from J, with 11 bases in between. The CDR3 loop reads CSAMGVGNTEAFF. CDR3 DNA sequence: TGCAGTGCTATGGGGGTAGGAAACACTGAAGCTTTCTTT.

The chain employs TRBV11-2 and TRBJ2-1, with 9 bases aligning to TRBD2. The CDR3 length is 12 residues. Trimming took 7 bases from V and 10 from J; bases not matched to a gene: 5. Germline V gene lookup returns CDR1 SGHAT and CDR2 FQNNGV. Here the CDR3 DNA reads TGTGCCAGCACTCCTAGCGGGGACGAGCAGTTCTTC. It yields the protein CASTPSGDEQFF.

This clonotype occurred many times. V and J are TRBV2 and TRBJ2-7; D is undetermined. CDR1 is SNHLY, CDR2 FYNNEI, per germline. The CDR3 is 15 amino acids. Deletions cut 1 base from V and 3 bases from J, with 13 bases between. The chain's CDR3 is CASSEVPADLYEQYF. CDR3 sequence (DNA): TGTGCCAGCAGTGAAGTCCCCGCAGATCTCTACGAGCAGTACTTC. Drawing the rest from reference TRBV2 and TRBJ2-7, the complete variable domain is EPEVTQTPSHQVTQMGQEVILRCVPISNHLYFYWYRQILGQKVEFLVSFYNNEISEKSEIFDDQFSVERPDGSNFTLKIRSTKLEDSAMYFCASSEVPADLYEQYFGPGTRLTVT.

Points on this clonotype: A much larger clone differs by one base, so this may be a read error. V gene TRBV6-6 combines with J gene TRBJ1-4, with D possibly being TRBD1 (5 bases). This CDR3 has 14 residues. Per the germline V gene, CDR1 is MNHNY and CDR2 is SVGAGI (reference sequence). CDR3: CASSRDGTNGKLFF. CDR3 in DNA: TGTGCCAGCAGCCGGGACGGAACTAATGGAAAACTGTTTTTT.

The chain recombines TRBV24-1 with TRBJ2-2, with D perhaps matching TRBD1 (6 bases). Trimming pared 9 bases from V and 0 bases from J, leaving 10 bases between. The CDR3 is 14 residues long. Germline values: CDR1 KGHDR, CDR2 SFDVKD. CDR3 DNA sequence: TGTGCCACCCAGACAGGACCGAACACCGGGGAGCTGTTTTTT. Amino acids: CATQTGPNTGELFF.

The chain employs TRBV29-1 and TRBJ2-1; D not resolved. V lost 0 bases, J lost 0 bases, and 15 bases lay in between. The germline gives CDR1 SQVTM, CDR2 ANQGSEA. The CDR3 contains 17 residues. The DNA for the CDR3 is TGCAGCGTTGAAGATATTACTACATTTAGCTCCTACAATGAGCAGTTCTTC. It yields the protein CSVEDITTFSSYNEQFF.

The chain uses TRBV4-2 and TRBJ1-2; D ambiguous. The CDR3 spans 14 residues. Germline V CDR1 and CDR2: LGHNA, YNFKEQ. The V end lost 0 bases, the J end lost 2 bases, and 7 bases lay between the germline ends. The CDR3 DNA is TGTGCCAGCAGCCAAGAAAGAACCAACTATGGCTACACCTTC. Translating it yields CASSQERTNYGYTF.

Points on this clonotype: A much larger clone differs from this one at a single base, so this may be a read error. The chain uses TRBV7-2 and TRBJ1-3, with 9 positions matching TRBD1. The CDR3 has 18 residues. Germline values: CDR1 SGHTA, CDR2 FQGNSA. The CDR3 nucleotides are TGTGCCAGCAGCTCACCGGGACAGGGATCATCCTCTGAAAACACCATATATTTT. It is translated as CASSSPGQGSSSENTIYF.

This clonotype showed up just a few times. The gene calls are TRBV18 and TRBJ1-4; tentative D call: TRBD1 (5 bases). From germline, CDR1 is KGHSH and CDR2 LQKENI. The V gene lost 3 bases and the J gene lost 10 bases, with 18 bases spanning the gap. The CDR3 runs 15 residues. CDR3 sequence (DNA): TGTGCCAGCTCACCGGTAATAGAACAGGCAGCAAAACTGTTTTTT. Amino acids: CASSPVIEQAAKLFF.

Many counts were recorded for this clonotype. V and J are TRBV7-2 and TRBJ1-1; D is uncertain. CDR1 and CDR2 (germline): SGHTA, FQGNSA. The germline V and J ends were trimmed by 5 bases and 2 bases, with 15 bases remaining between them. The CDR3 contains 15 residues. The CDR3 protein is CASSQRGAENTEAFF. The CDR3 nucleotides read TGTGCCAGCAGCCAACGAGGAGCGGAAAACACTGAAGCTTTCTTT. Full variable domain (outside the CDR3, taken from reference TRBV7-2 and TRBJ1-1): GAGVSQSPSNKVTEKGKDVELRCDPISGHTALYWYRQSLGQGLEFLIYFQGNSAPDKSGLPSDRFSAERTGGSVSTLTIQRTQQEDSAVYLCASSQRGAENTEAFFGQGTRLTVV.

This clonotype was seen ten or more times. The J gene is TRBJ2-2, the V gene TRBV10-1; 14 bases are shared with TRBD2. The CDR3 spans 16 residues. Germline CDR1 and CDR2: WNHNN and SYGVQD (reference sequence). Trimming at V came to 5 bases and at J to 7 bases, leaving 6 bases not matched to a gene. CDR3 bases: TGCGCCAGCAGTACGACTAGCGGGGGGGCCGGCGGGGAGCTGTTTTTT. It yields the protein CASSTTSGGAGGELFF.

This clonotype was recorded at least ten times. The chain links TRBV14 to TRBJ2-7; D not certain. Germline V gene sequence: CDR1 SGHDN, CDR2 FVKESK. Deletions cut 0 bases from V and 4 bases from J, with 1 base between. This CDR3 contains 11 residues. CDR3 in DNA: TGTGCCAGCAGCCAAGAGTACGAGCAGTACTTC. This codes for CASSQEYEQYF.

This clonotype was counted ten times or more. The rearrangement joins TRBV28 to TRBJ1-1, with TRBD1 as a possible D gene (6 bases). V was clipped by 5 bases and J by 1 base, with 14 bases between them. The CDR3 sequence is 15 residues long. The germline V gene encodes CDR1 MDHEN and CDR2 SYDVKM. CDR3 DNA sequence: TGTGCCAGCAGTCACGGGGGCCCCCCGAACACTGAAGCTTTCTTT. Its translation is CASSHGGPPNTEAFF.

This clonotype appeared a few times. The chain uses TRBV28 and TRBJ1-4, with D unclear. Trimming took off 5 bases at V and 6 bases at J, with 10 bases between the two ends. The CDR3 loop spans 13 amino acids. CDR1 MDHEN and CDR2 SYDVKM come from the germline V gene. CDR3 protein: CASSPPAYEKLFF. For the CDR3, the DNA is TGTGCCAGCAGTCCGCCCGCCTATGAAAAACTGTTTTTT.

This clonotype was seen a handful of times. The chain combines TRBV4-2 with TRBJ2-7; the D is unclear. The CDR3 runs to 13 residues. V was pared by 4 bases and J by 0 bases, with 7 bases between. Germline CDR1 and CDR2: LGHNA and YNFKEQ. The CDR3 DNA is TGTGCCAGCAGCCCATCCAACTCCTACGAGCAGTACTTC. This sequence encodes CASSPSNSYEQYF.

This clonotype turned up a few times. The CDR3 here is CASTPRQLYSGNTIYF. Here the CDR3 DNA reads TGTGCCAGCACCCCGAGACAGCTATACTCTGGAAACACCATATATTTT. The rearrangement joins TRBV6-5 to TRBJ1-3; weak D call: TRBD1 (5 bases). V lost 7 bases and J lost 0, with 16 bases in between. Germline lookup yields CDR1 MNHEY and CDR2 SVGAGI. This CDR3 contains 16 residues.

This clonotype was recorded a few times. V usage is TRBV12-3 or TRBV12-4 and J usage is TRBJ1-1; D is uncertain. V lost 6 bases to trimming and J lost 10 bases, with 15 bases between them. This CDR3 is 12 amino acids long. CDR3 DNA: TGTGCCAGCAGCACCCTCAGTGGGAGAGCTTTCTTT. It specifies CASSTLSGRAFF.

The sample holds many counts of this clonotype. This chain links TRBV7-2 with TRBJ1-1; D is unresolved. V shed 1 base and J shed 1 base, with 10 bases lying between them. This CDR3 comprises 15 residues. Germline V gives CDR1 SGHTA, CDR2 FQGNSA. CDR3 sequence reads: CASSLGNTANTEAFF. The CDR3 DNA reads as TGTGCCAGCAGCTTAGGGAACACAGCGAACACTGAAGCTTTCTTT.

This clonotype has just a few counts. V is TRBV10-3 and J is TRBJ2-2, with TRBD1 matching 9 bases. After removal of 9 bases from V and 0 bases from J, the junction contained 5 bases not matched to a gene. The germline V gene encodes CDR1 ENHRY and CDR2 SYGVKD. The CDR3 is 15 residues long. Here the CDR3 DNA reads TGTGCCATTAGGACAGGGGAAGCGAACACCGGGGAGCTGTTTTTT. Translating gives CAIRTGEANTGELFF.

The chain joins TRBV28 to TRBJ2-7; no clear D gene. CDR3 size: 13 residues. Trimming left V 6 bases short and J 0 bases short, with 9 bases between. Per the germline V gene, CDR1 is MDHEN and CDR2 is SYDVKM. The CDR3 sequence: CASRGKPSYEQYF. The CDR3 DNA is TGTGCCAGCAGGGGGAAGCCCTCCTACGAGCAGTACTTC.

The chain links TRBV11-2 to TRBJ1-1; D unclear. This CDR3 comprises 13 residues. V was shortened by 2 bases and J by 3 bases, with 7 bases between the two germline ends. The germline CDR1 and CDR2 sequences are SGHAT and FQNNGV. CDR3 nucleotides: TGTGCCAGCAGCTTACTGTGGGACACTGAAGCTTTCTTT. This codes for CASSLLWDTEAFF.

The chain is built from TRBV6-6 and TRBJ1-2; TRBD1 is a possible D gene (5 bases). Trimming cost V 2 bases and J 3 bases, with 10 bases left between them. This CDR3 is 14 amino acids long. Germline lookup yields CDR1 MNHNY and CDR2 SVGAGI (reference sequence). CDR3 sequence: CASSYRQGHYGYTF. CDR3 sequence (DNA): TGTGCCAGCAGTTACCGGCAGGGCCACTATGGCTACACCTTC.

This clonotype has at least ten counts. The CDR3 DNA sequence: TGCGCCAGCAGCTTGGGAGGGACAGGGGGCGGCAATGAGCAGTTCTTC. Its protein is CASSLGGTGGGNEQFF. The V and J genes are TRBV5-1 and TRBJ2-1; TRBD1 matches at 12 bases. The CDR3 runs to 16 residues. Per germline, CDR1 SGHRS and CDR2 YFSETQ. V shed 0 bases, J shed 6 bases, and the junction held 4 bases outside the gene matches.

In this sample, this clonotype turned up many times. The chain carries TRBV19 and TRBJ1-2, with TRBD1 matching 9 bases. CDR3 length equals 15 residues. V trimming: 3 bases; J trimming: 9 bases; junction bases outside the gene matches: 11. Per germline, CDR1 LNHDA and CDR2 SQIVND (reference sequence). The CDR3 is CASSIPGQGTRSYTF. The CDR3 DNA reads as TGTGCCAGTAGTATCCCGGGACAGGGAACCAGGAGCTACACCTTC.